This T cell receptor beta chain stems from a study of vaccination and CD4 T cells after COVID-19. Study details: The convalescents included six males and four females, and among them two were Hispanic while seven were Caucasian. The interval from dose two to post-vaccine sampling had a median of roughly 72 days, and it ranged from 14 to 241.

Sequencing of cultured CD4+ T cell DNA used the Oncomine TCR Beta short-read assay. Genomic DNA was isolated from CD4+ T cells that had been cultured. TCRdb fed the PCR reads into MiXCR, producing one record per CDR3 protein. The table records about 16,000 distinct CDR3 sequences, around 44% of them present only once. In the case of this clonotype: Its antigen is unidentified.

Treatment: roughly ten-day PBMC culture with coronavirus spike peptide pools or control peptides (ViraFEST assay). Cultures of PBMCs, around 2 million per well, were set up with about 9.4 IU/ml IL-2 and around 9.8 ug/ml peptide pools. Germline CDR1 and CDR2: DFQATT and SNEGSKA (reference sequence). The CDR3 runs to 15 residues. V was trimmed by 2 bases and J by 2 bases, leaving 15 bases between them. This TCR was recovered from a human donor who had recovered from COVID-19. The genes are TRBV20-1 and TRBJ1-1, with D perhaps matching TRBD1 (6 bases). Sequences were derived from CD4+ T cells from blood, cultured in vitro, sampled after SARS-CoV-2 vaccination. The CDR3 region is CSARRRGTPNTEAFF. DNA of the CDR3: TGCAGTGCTAGAAGGAGGGGGACACCAAACACTGAAGCTTTCTTT.